Listed here is a single T cell receptor (beta chain). The data belong to a study of shared clonotypes between healthy human individuals. Turning to the study itself: Researchers assigned three CD4 naive, three CD4 memory, two CD8 naive and one CD8 memory plate to each donor.

Produced via immunoSEQ multiplex PCR; TCRdb's table is partial and in-frame only. The sample includes 850,000 to 1,100,000 clones, around 77% of them seen just once. The CDR3 extends over 15 amino acids. The V gene end was trimmed by 6 bases and the J gene end by 3 bases; junction bases not matched to a gene: 4. CDR1 and CDR2 from the germline V gene are MDHEN and SYDVKM. Sequenced sample: memory CD4+ T cells from PBMCs. Described subset: CD45RA-negative fraction. The origin of this receptor is a young man in good health. Some clones in this sample may be carry-over from other donors' samples. V gene TRBV28 combines with J gene TRBJ1-5, with 11 bases aligning to TRBD1. CDR3 in amino acids: CASRRTGGFNQPQHF. The CDR3 DNA is TGTGCCAGCAGACGGACAGGGGGCTTCAATCAGCCCCAGCATTTT. Combining the CDR3 with reference TRBV28 and TRBJ1-5 gives the whole variable domain DVKVTQSSRYLVKRTGEKVFLECVQDMDHENMFWYRQDPGLGLRLIYFSYDVKMKEKGDIPEGYSVSREKKERFSLILESASTNQTSMYLCASRRTGGFNQPQHFGDGTRLSIL.